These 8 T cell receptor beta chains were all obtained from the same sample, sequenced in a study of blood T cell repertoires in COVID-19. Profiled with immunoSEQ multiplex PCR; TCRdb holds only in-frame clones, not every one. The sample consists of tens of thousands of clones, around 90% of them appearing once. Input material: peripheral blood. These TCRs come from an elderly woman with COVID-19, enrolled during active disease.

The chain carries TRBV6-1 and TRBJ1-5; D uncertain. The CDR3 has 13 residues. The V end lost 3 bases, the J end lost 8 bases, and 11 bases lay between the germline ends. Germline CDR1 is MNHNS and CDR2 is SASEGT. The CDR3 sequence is CASSEGAAKPQHF. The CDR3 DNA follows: TGTGCCAGCAGTGAGGGCGCTGCGAAGCCCCAGCATTTT.

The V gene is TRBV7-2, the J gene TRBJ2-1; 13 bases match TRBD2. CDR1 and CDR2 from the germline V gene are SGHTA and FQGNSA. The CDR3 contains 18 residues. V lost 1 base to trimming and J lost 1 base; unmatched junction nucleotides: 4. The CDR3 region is CASSLVTSGGSSYNEQFF. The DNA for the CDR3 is TGTGCCAGCAGCTTAGTGACTAGCGGGGGGTCATCCTACAATGAGCAGTTCTTC.

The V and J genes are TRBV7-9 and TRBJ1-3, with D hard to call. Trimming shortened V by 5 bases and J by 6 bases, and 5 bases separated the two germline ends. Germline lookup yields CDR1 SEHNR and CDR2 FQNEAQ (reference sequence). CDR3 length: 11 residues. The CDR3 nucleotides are TGTGCCAGCAGCCCCTCAAACACCATATATTTT. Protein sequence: CASSPSNTIYF.

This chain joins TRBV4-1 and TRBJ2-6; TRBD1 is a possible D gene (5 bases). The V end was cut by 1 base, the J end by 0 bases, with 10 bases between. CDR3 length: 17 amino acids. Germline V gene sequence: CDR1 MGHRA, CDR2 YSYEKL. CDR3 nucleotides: TGCGCCAGCAGCCAAGGAGCCCAGGGCTCTGGGGCCAACGTCCTGACTTTC. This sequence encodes CASSQGAQGSGANVLTF.

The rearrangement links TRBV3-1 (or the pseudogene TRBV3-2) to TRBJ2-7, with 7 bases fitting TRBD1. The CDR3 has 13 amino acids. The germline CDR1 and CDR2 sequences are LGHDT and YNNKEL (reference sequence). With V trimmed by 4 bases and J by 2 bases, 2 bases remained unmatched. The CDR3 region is CASSRGTAYEQYF. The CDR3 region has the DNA TGTGCCAGCAGCCGGGGGACAGCCTACGAGCAGTACTTC.

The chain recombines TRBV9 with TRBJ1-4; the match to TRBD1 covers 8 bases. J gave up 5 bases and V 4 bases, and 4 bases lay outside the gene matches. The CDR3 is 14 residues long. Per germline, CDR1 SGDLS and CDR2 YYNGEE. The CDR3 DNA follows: TGTGCCAGCAGCCTTGACAGGGGAAATGAAAAACTGTTTTTT. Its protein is CASSLDRGNEKLFF.

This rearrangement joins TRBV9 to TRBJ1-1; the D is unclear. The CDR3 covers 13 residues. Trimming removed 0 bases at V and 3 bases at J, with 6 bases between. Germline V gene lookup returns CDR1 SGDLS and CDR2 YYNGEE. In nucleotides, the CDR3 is TGTGCCAGCAGCGTAGAACAGTACACTGAAGCTTTCTTT. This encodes CASSVEQYTEAFF.

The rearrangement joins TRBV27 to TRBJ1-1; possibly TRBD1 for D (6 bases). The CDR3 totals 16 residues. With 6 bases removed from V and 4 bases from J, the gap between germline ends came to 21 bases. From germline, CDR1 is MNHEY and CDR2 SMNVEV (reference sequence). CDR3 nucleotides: TGTGCCAGCAGCCGCCTGGGGGGGGCGGTGGGCACTGAAGCTTTCTTT. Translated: CASSRLGGAVGTEAFF.